The present T cell receptor (beta chain) was sequenced within a study of cytotoxic CD8 clonotypes in ibrutinib-treated CLL. The CDR3 runs 14 residues. Germline V gives CDR1 SEHNR, CDR2 FQNEAQ (reference sequence). Trimming left V 5 bases short and J 4 bases short, with 14 bases between. This clone was seen a handful of times. Some clones are missing from TCRdb's copy, which holds only in-frame ones; the method was immunoSEQ multiplex PCR. The sample lists tens of thousands of clones; around half were seen once. The origin of this receptor is a human donor with chronic lymphocytic leukemia. The chain joins TRBV7-9 to TRBJ1-1; D perhaps matches TRBD1 (5 bases). Sequences were derived from PBMCs, sampled after 12 months of ibrutinib treatment. The CDR3 bases are TGTGCCAGCAGCCGAACAGGTCGGGGCACTGAAGCTTTCTTT. This encodes CASSRTGRGTEAFF.